A single TCR beta chain is shown here with its context. Antigen specificity is unknown. This specimen belongs to a study of T cell responses to AZD1222 COVID-19 vaccine. Assay used: immunoSEQ multiplex PCR; TCRdb lists only in-frame clones, some missing. In the table there are roughly 150,000 clones, roughly 90% of which are singletons. Regarding the study as a whole: An increase in Spike-specific TCR breadth and depth was observed after two AZD1222 doses. It should be noted that donors were predominantly white British and more often female, and clonal diversity was possibly underestimated. Nearly half of the spike-specific TCRs reportedly recognize variant regions that carry no mutations. Among those given AZD1222, only six were seropositive at baseline.

The CDR3 length is 15 residues. The ends were cut back, 2 bases at V and 0 bases at J, with 9 bases in the middle. Germline V gene sequence: CDR1 MNHEY, CDR2 SVGAGI. The source was peripheral blood, collected 28 days after the second AZD1222 dose. The genes are TRBV6-5 and TRBJ2-3, with D possibly matching TRBD1 (6 bases). The receptor was isolated from an adult who received the AZD1222 COVID-19 vaccine. CDR3 in DNA: TGTGCCAGCAGTTACGGGACACGTAGCACAGATACGCAGTATTTT. Translated, it gives CASSYGTRSTDTQYF.